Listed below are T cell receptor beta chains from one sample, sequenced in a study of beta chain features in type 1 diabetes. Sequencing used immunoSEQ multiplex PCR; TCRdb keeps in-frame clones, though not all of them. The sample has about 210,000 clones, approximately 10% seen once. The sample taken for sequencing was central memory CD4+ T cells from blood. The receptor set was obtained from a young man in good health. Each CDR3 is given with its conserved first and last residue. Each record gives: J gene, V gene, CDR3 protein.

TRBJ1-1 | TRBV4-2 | CASSQGDRVYTEAFF
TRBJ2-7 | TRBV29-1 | CSVGTQTYEQYF
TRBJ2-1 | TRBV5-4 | CASSLELTGGWDEQFF
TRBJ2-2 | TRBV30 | CAWRNSAGSTGELFF
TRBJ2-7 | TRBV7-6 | CASSPKDRFATGEQYF
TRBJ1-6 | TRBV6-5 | CASSYSGVYNSPLHF
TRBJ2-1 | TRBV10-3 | CAIGEYNEQFF
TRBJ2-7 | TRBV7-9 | CASSPRDGHYEQYF
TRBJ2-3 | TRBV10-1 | CASSENREDTQYF
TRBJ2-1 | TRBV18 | CASSPGLASYNEQFF
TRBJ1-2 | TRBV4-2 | CASSHGGGYRGYTF
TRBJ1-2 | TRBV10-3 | CAISEQRDRGAYGYTF
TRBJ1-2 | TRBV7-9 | CASSFTTLDYGYTF
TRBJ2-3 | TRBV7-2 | CASSITSGASTDTQYF
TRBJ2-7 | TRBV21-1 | CASSIDRPTYEQYF
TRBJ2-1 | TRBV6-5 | CASSYLGTRLAHEQFF
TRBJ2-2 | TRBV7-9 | CASRLASDTGELFF
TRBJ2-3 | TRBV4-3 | CASSQRLVRPGGTDTQYF
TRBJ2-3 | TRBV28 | CASRTGLLTTDTQYF
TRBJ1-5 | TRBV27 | CASRVQGLGNQPQHF
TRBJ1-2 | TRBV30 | CASGRGQETGYTF
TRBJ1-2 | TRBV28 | CASSLWQAAYGYTF
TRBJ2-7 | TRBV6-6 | CASSSPRGGNYEQYF
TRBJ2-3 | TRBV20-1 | CSAPPQDTQYF
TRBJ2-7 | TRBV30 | CAWAGTSGSRQYF
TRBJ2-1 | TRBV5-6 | CASSLLGRAYNEQFF
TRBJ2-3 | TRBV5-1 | CASSLPSGSTADTQYF
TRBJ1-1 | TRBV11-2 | CASSLAWTGRKTEAFF
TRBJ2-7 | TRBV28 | CASGNGLLGYEQYF
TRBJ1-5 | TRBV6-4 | CASSRYSNQPQHF
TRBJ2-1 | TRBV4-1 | CASSQGMLTRDHNEQFF
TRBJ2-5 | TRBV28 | CASSLVREETQYF
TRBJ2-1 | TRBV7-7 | CASSSERGNEQFF
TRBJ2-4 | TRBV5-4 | CASSLEGSGRGAKNIQYF
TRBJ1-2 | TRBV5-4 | CASSLGQDPYGYTF
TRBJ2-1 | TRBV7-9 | CASRKGLADYNEQFF
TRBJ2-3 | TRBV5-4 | CASSLDSVSTDTQYF
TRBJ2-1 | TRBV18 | CASSPLAGNNEQFF
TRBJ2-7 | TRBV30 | CAWSSPIQGANEQYF
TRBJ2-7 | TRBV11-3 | CASSSDSYEQYF
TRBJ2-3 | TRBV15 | CATSRASTSGSFGVTDTQYF
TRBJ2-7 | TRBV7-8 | CASSSETGGIYEQYF
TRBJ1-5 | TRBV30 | CAWTLTGAGGNQPQHF
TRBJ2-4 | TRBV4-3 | CASSQDHGSGQGGDIQYF
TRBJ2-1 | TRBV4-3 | CASSQDGARSSYNEQFF
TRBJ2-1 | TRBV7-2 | CASSHRDPGLNEQFF
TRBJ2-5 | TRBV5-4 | CASSFRLAGGETQYF
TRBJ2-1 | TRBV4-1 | CASSREISGLSSYNEQFF
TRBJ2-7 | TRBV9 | CASSPRDRGWYEQYF
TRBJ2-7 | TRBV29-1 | CSTLTPYEQYF
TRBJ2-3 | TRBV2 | CASKLTTDTQYF
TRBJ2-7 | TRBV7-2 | CASSLVGAAYEQYF
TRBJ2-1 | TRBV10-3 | CAISDTSGSNEQFF
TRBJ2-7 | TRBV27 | CASKLAGAWTYEQYF
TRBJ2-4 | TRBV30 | CAWTGKNIQYF